This paragraph reports one TCR beta chain. This sample was included in a study of shared clonotypes between healthy human individuals. Sequencing was performed with immunoSEQ multiplex PCR; in TCRdb, only in-frame clones are kept and a portion is missing. Of some 2,500,000 clones listed, approximately 93% are singletons. The sequenced material came from naive CD4+ T cells from PBMCs. Specified subset: CD45RA+ positively selected. The clonotype was recovered from a man aged 18 to 29 in good health. Some clones in this sample may be carry-over from other donors' samples.

The CDR3 sequence is CAISGFPGASGYEQYF. CDR3 bases: TGTGCCATCAGTGGGTTCCCCGGAGCGTCGGGCTACGAGCAGTACTTC. The V call is TRBV10-3, the J call TRBJ2-7; D ambiguous. The germline V gene has CDR1 ENHRY and CDR2 SYGVKD. This CDR3 has 16 amino acids. The V end was cut by 4 bases, the J end by 3 bases, with 19 bases between.